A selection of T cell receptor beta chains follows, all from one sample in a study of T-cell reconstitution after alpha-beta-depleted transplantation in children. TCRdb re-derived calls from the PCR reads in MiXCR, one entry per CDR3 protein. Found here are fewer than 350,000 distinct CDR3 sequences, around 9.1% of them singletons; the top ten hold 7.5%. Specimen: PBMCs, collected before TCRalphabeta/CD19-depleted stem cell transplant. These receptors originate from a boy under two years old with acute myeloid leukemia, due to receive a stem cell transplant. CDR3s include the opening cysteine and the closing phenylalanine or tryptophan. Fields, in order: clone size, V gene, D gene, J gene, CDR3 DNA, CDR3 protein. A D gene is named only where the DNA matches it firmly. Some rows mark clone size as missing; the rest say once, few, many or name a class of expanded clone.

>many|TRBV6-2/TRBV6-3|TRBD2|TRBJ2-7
TGTGCCAGCAGTTGGACTAGCGGCTACGAGCAGTACTTC
CASSWTSGYEQYF
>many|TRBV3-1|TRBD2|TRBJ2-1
TGTGCCAGCAGCCTACTAGCGGGGGGGAACAATGAGCAGTTCTTC
CASSLLAGGNNEQFF
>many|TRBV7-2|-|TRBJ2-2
TGTGCCAGCAGCTTAGTTTGGCAGGGGGAGCTGTTTTTT
CASSLVWQGELFF
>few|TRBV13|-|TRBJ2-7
TGTGCCAGCAGCTTATTGGGCCCCTTCCTTTCTGACTACGAGCAGTACTTC
CASSLLGPFLSDYEQYF
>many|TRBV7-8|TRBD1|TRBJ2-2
TGTGCCAGCAGCTTTCCCGCGACAGGGGCCACCGGGGAGCTGTTTTTT
CASSFPATGATGELFF
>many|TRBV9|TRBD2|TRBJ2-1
TGTGCCAGCAGCGTAGGTAGCGGGAAACTCTACAATGAGCAGTTCTTC
CASSVGSGKLYNEQFF
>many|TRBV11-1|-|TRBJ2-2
TGTGCCAGCAGCTCCCAGTCGGCCCTGGGCACCGGGGAGCTGTTTTTT
CASSSQSALGTGELFF
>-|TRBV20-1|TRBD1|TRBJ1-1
TGCAGTGCTAATGACAGGGGCGCCACTGAAGCTTTCTTT
CSANDRGATEAFF
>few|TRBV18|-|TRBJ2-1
TGTGCCAGCTCACGCCTTACCCTTCTAAAGGTGGGGCCCTACAATGAGCAGTTCTTC
CASSRLTLLKVGPYNEQFF
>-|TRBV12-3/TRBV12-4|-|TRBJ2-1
TGTGCCAGCAGTCCAAGTCCTACTAATGAGCAGTTCTTC
CASSPSPTNEQFF
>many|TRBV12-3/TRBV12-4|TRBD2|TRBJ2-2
TGTGCCAGCAGCCTAGCGGGGGGGCTTCCCGGGGAGCTGTTTTTT
CASSLAGGLPGELFF
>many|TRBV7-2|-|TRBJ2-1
TGTGCCAGCAGCTTAAATAGTGACAATGAGCAGTTCTTC
CASSLNSDNEQFF
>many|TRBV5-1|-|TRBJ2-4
TGCGCCAGCAGCCAACTGAGCGGCCTAGGCGAAAACATTCAGTACTTC
CASSQLSGLGENIQYF
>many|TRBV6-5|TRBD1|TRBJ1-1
TGTGCCAGCAGTCCCAGGGGGCGTAGGGACACTGAAGCTTTCTTT
CASSPRGRRDTEAFF
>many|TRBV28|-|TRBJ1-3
TGTGCCAGCAGTTTCCCGTTTTTAGAGGGCCCAACCTCTGGAAACACCATATATTTT
CASSFPFLEGPTSGNTIYF
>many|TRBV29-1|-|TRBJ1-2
TGCAGCGTTGAAAAACTGAGGGGACCCAAGTCCTCTGGATATGGCTACACCTTC
CSVEKLRGPKSSGYGYTF
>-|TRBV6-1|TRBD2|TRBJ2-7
TGTGCCAGCAGTGAGGCTAGCGGGATTCCCTCCTACGAGCAGTACTTC
CASSEASGIPSYEQYF
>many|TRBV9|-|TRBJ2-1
TGTGCCAGCAGCGTAGGAGCAAATGAGCAGTTCTTC
CASSVGANEQFF
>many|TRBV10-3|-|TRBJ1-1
TGTGCCATCAGTGAGGAGGGGCCCGGGACTGAAGCTTTCTTT
CAISEEGPGTEAFF
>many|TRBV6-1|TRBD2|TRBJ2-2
TGTGCCAGCAGGGGGACTAGCGGGGGCGGGGAGCTGTTTTTT
CASRGTSGGGELFF
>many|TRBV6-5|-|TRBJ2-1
TGTGCCAGCAGTTTACAGCAAGCCTACAATGAGCAGTTCTTC
CASSLQQAYNEQFF
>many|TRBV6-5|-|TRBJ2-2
TGTGCCAGCAGTTACGGGAGTTTTTTGAACACCGGGGAGCTGTTTTTT
CASSYGSFLNTGELFF
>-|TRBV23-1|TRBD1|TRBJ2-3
TGCGCCAGCAGTCAAGGGACAGGGAACGTTTTT
CASSQGTGNVF
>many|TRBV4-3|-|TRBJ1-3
TGCGCCAGCAGCCAAGATCCAGGGGTCGCCACCATATATTTT
CASSQDPGVATIYF
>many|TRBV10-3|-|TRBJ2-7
TGTGCCATTAAGGACGGGGGTCCCTACGAGCAGTACTTC
CAIKDGGPYEQYF
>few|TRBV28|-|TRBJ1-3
TGTGCCAGCAGTAGGATGGGCGGTGGAAACACCATATATTTT
CASSRMGGGNTIYF
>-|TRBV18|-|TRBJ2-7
TGTGCCAGCTCACAGTTTCGGGGGGCCCAAGAGCAGTACTTC
CASSQFRGAQEQYF
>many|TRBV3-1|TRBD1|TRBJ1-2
TGTGCCAGCAGCCCCCGAGGCCAACGGACAGGGCTCTATGGCTACACCTTC
CASSPRGQRTGLYGYTF
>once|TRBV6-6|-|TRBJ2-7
TGTGCCAGCAGTTACGCGGCAAGGCAGTACTTC
CASSYAARQYF
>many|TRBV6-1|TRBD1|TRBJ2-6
TGTGCCATCAGACCCGGGACAGGACGCTCTGGGGCCAACGTCCTGACTTTC
CAIRPGTGRSGANVLTF
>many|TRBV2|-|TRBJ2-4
TGTGCCACCTCTTTGGAAGGCAAAAACATTCAGTACTTC
CATSLEGKNIQYF
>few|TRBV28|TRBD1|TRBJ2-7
TGTGCCAGCAGTTTATTCGGGACAGGGGGCTACTACGAGCAGTACTTC
CASSLFGTGGYYEQYF
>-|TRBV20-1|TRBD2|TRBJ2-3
TGCAGTGCTAGAGATAAACGGGGGGGGGTAGATACGCAGTATTTT
CSARDKRGGVDTQYF
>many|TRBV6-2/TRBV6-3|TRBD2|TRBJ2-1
TGTGCCAGCAGTTACGTTCTAGCGGGAGTCTATGAGCAGTTCTTC
CASSYVLAGVYEQFF
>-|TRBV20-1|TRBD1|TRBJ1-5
TGCAGTGCTAATCGACAGGCAGGGGGTAATCAGCCCCAGCATTTT
CSANRQAGGNQPQHF
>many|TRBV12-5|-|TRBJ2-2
TGTGCTAGTGGGTCCCAGGGGAACACCGGGGAGCTGTTTTTT
CASGSQGNTGELFF
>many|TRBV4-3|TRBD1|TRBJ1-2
TGCGCCAGCAGCCAAGATGGGAGGGGGCCCCTAGCTATGGACTACACCTTC
CASSQDGRGPLAMDYTF
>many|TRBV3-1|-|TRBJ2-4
TGTGCCAGCAGCCAACCGGGGTGGGACATTCAGTACTTC
CASSQPGWDIQYF
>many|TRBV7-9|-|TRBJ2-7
TGTGCCAGCAGCACCCAAATTGAGGTCGAGCAGTACTTC
CASSTQIEVEQYF
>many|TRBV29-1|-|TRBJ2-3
TGCAGCGTTCCGGGGGCAGGTACAGATACGCAGTATTTT
CSVPGAGTDTQYF
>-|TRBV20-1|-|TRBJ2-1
TGCAGTGATAGACCCGGTCAGGGGTACAATGAGCAGTTCTTC
CSDRPGQGYNEQFF
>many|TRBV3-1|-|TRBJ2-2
TGTGCCAGCAGCCTAACGCCCACCGGGGAGCTGTTTTTT
CASSLTPTGELFF
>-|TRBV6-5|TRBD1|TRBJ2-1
TGTGCCAGCAGTTATGGAGGGACAGGGGCGGACAATGAGCAGTTCTTC
CASSYGGTGADNEQFF
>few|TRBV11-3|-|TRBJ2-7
TGTGCCAGCAGCGGACAGTCCTACGAGCAGTACTTC
CASSGQSYEQYF
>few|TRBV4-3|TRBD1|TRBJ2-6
TGCGCCAGCAGCCAATATAACAGGGGGAACGGGGCCAACGTCCTGACTTTC
CASSQYNRGNGANVLTF
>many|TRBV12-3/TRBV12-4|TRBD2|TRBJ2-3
TGTGCCAGCAGTTTAGGGCTAGCGGGGGGCCCAGATACGCAGTATTTT
CASSLGLAGGPDTQYF
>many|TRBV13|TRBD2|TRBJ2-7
TGTGCCAGCAGCACCTTTAGCGGGGGCGAGCAGTACTTC
CASSTFSGGEQYF
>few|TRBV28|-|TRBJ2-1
TGTGCCAGCAGTTACGAAGGACTCTTTGCCCGCAATGAGCAGTTCTTC
CASSYEGLFARNEQFF
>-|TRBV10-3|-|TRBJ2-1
TGTGCCATCGCCCGAGTAGCGGATTACAATGAGCAGTTCTTC
CAIARVADYNEQFF
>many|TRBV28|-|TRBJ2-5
TGTGCCAGCAGTAATGGGGATCGAGAGACCCAGTACTTC
CASSNGDRETQYF
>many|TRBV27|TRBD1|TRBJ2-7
TGTGCCAGCAGTTTATGGGGACAGGTTACCTACGAGCAGTACTTC
CASSLWGQVTYEQYF
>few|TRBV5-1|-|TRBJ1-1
TGCGCCAGCAGCTTGGGCGGACAGCTGAACACTGAAGCTTTCTTT
CASSLGGQLNTEAFF
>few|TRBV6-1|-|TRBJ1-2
TGTGCCAGCAGTGGGAATTGGGGCTTCAACTATGGCTACACCTTC
CASSGNWGFNYGYTF
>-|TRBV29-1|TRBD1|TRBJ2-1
TGCAGCGTTGATAGGGGGCCACCATCCAATGAGCAGTTCTTC
CSVDRGPPSNEQFF
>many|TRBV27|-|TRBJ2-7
TGTGCCAGCAGTTTTTTCGGGACGTCGCACTACGAGCAGTACTTC
CASSFFGTSHYEQYF
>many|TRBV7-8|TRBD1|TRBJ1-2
TGTGCCAGCAGCCTTTCCGGGACAGGGAACGGCTACACCTTC
CASSLSGTGNGYTF
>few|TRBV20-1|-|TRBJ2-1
TGCAGTGCCCCAGGGCCCTCCTACAATGAGCAGTTCTTC
CSAPGPSYNEQFF
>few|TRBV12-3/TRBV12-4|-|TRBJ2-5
TGTGCCAGCAGTTTCGGACAGAGCCAAGAGACCCAGTACTTC
CASSFGQSQETQYF